These 27 T cell receptor beta chains originate from one sample sequenced in a study of molecular identifiers for immune sequencing clone quantification. TCRdb ran MiXCR on the PCR reads and lists one entry per CDR3 protein. Of 300,000 to 400,000 distinct CDR3 sequences detected, 24% appear once; the ten largest clones hold about 0.7%. The sample taken for sequencing was naive CD8+ T cells from blood, with Jurkat cell RNA spiked in. Sample subset: FACS-sorted CD8+CD4-CCR7+CD45RA+ naive T cells. The receptor set was obtained from a human donor in good health. Some libraries in this study had Jurkat cell RNA spiked in.

This clonotype was counted ten times or more. V gene TRBV20-1 combines with J gene TRBJ2-7; D not resolved. Trimming stripped 0 bases from V and 3 bases from J, with 12 bases between. The CDR3 has 14 amino acids. Per germline, CDR1 DFQATT and CDR2 SNEGSKA (reference sequence). This chain's CDR3 is CSARDLEGYYEQYF. The CDR3 DNA follows: TGCAGTGCTAGAGATTTGGAAGGGTACTACGAGCAGTACTTC.

The chain joins TRBV5-6 to TRBJ2-7, with 8 bases that match TRBD1. Germline values: CDR1 SGHDT, CDR2 YYEEEE. With V trimmed by 4 bases and J by 0 bases, 6 bases remained unmatched. CDR3 length equals 15 residues. The CDR3 DNA is TGTGCCAGCAGCCCAGGACAGGGTCCCTCCTACGAGCAGTACTTC. Amino acid sequence: CASSPGQGPSYEQYF.

This clonotype has just a few counts. This chain links TRBV4-1 with TRBJ2-1; 9 bases agree with TRBD2. The CDR3 covers 16 residues. V was clipped by 3 bases and J by 6 bases; unmatched bases: 9. Germline V gene lookup returns CDR1 MGHRA and CDR2 YSYEKL. The CDR3 region has the DNA TGCGCCAGCAGCCATCTCATGGGACTAGCTGGCAATGAGCAGTTCTTC. This sequence encodes CASSHLMGLAGNEQFF.

The chain has TRBV28 and TRBJ2-1; D is perhaps TRBD1 or TRBD2 (7 bases each). Germline CDR1 reads MDHEN; CDR2 reads SYDVKM. V was pared by 4 bases and J by 8 bases, with 12 bases between. This CDR3 region has 13 residues. The CDR3 nucleotides read TGTGCCAGCAGTTGGGAGGGGGCAGATGAGCAGTTCTTC. Encoded protein: CASSWEGADEQFF.

CDR3 sequence reads: CASSFQVTVSGNTIYF. As DNA, the CDR3 is TGCGCCAGCAGCTTCCAGGTGACTGTCTCTGGAAACACCATATATTTT. The chain joins TRBV4-1 to TRBJ1-3; no firm D call. The CDR3 has 16 amino acids. The V end was cut by 5 bases, the J end by 0 bases, with 14 bases between. Germline values: CDR1 MGHRA, CDR2 YSYEKL.

The chain combines TRBV6-2 or TRBV6-3 with TRBJ2-3, with D tentatively TRBD1 (6 bases). The germline V and J ends were trimmed by 2 bases and 2 bases, with 14 bases remaining between them. The CDR3 is 16 amino acids. Germline V lookup: CDR1 MNHEY, CDR2 SVGEGT. The CDR3 protein is CASSYPDSQLTDTQYF. The DNA for the CDR3 is TGTGCCAGCAGTTACCCGGACAGCCAACTCACAGATACGCAGTATTTT.

The CDR3 here is CASSTLAPTVSSYEQYF. The CDR3 DNA follows: TGTGCCAGCAGTACACTCGCGCCCACCGTTAGCTCCTACGAGCAGTACTTC. The rearrangement joins TRBV4-2 to TRBJ2-7; D not certain. CDR1 and CDR2 (germline): LGHNA, YNFKEQ. The CDR3 loop spans 17 amino acids. V was clipped by 6 bases and J by 0 bases, with 21 bases between them.

In its sample, this clonotype was seen a few times. The J gene is TRBJ2-1, the V gene TRBV12-3 or TRBV12-4; D possibly corresponds to TRBD1 (7 bases). The length of the CDR3 is 13 residues. Trimming left V 9 bases short and J 9 bases short, with 18 bases between. CDR3 residues: CASLLQGEVEQFF. The CDR3 DNA reads as TGTGCCAGTCTTCTTCAGGGGGAGGTTGAGCAGTTCTTC.

The V call is TRBV6-5, the J call TRBJ2-7; TRBD1 matches 9 bases. Unmatched junction bases numbered 10, after V lost 5 bases and J lost 2 bases. The length of the CDR3 is 16 residues. Per the germline V gene, CDR1 is MNHEY and CDR2 is SVGAGI. CDR3 in amino acids: CASSDLQGALTYEQYF. As DNA, the CDR3 is TGTGCCAGCAGTGACCTACAGGGGGCCCTTACCTACGAGCAGTACTTC.

This clonotype was observed many times. V is TRBV7-2 and J is TRBJ1-6; 9 nucleotides match TRBD1. Germline values: CDR1 SGHTA, CDR2 FQGNSA. With 3 bases clipped from V and 9 bases from J, the junction kept 6 bases outside the gene matches. This CDR3 has 15 residues. The CDR3 spells CASSFPGQGISPLHF. The CDR3, as DNA: TGTGCCAGCAGCTTTCCGGGACAGGGTATTTCACCCCTCCACTTT.

This clonotype was recorded many times. The rearrangement joins TRBV7-9 to TRBJ2-3, with unresolved D. Trimming took 5 bases from V and 0 from J, leaving 3 bases between them. Germline CDR1 is SEHNR and CDR2 is FQNEAQ (reference sequence). This CDR3 spans 12 amino acids. The CDR3 bases are TGTGCCAGCAGCGAGAGCACAGATACGCAGTATTTT. Translating gives CASSESTDTQYF. Together with reference TRBV7-9 and TRBJ2-3, the CDR3 gives the full variable domain: DTGVSQNPRHKITKRGQNVTFRCDPISEHNRLYWYRQTLGQGPEFLTYFQNEAQLEKSRLLSDRFSAERPKGSFSTLEIQRTEQGDSAMYLCASSESTDTQYFGPGTRLTVL.

There are a few counts of this clonotype. CDR3 nucleotide sequence: TGTGCCAGCAGTTCCGAATGGACAGGGTATAATTCACCCCTCCACTTT. It encodes CASSSEWTGYNSPLHF. This chain links TRBV27 with TRBJ1-6; TRBD1 matches 8 bases. Germline V CDR1 and CDR2: MNHEY, SMNVEV (reference sequence). V lost 4 bases and J lost 4; bases outside the gene matches: 6. CDR3 size: 16 residues.

This clonotype showed up many times. The chain employs TRBV15 and TRBJ2-3; 7 nucleotides agree with TRBD2. This CDR3 comprises 15 residues. Germline V lookup: CDR1 LNHNV, CDR2 YYDKDF (reference sequence). The V and J ends lost 6 bases and 3 bases, in that order; junction bases with no gene match: 9. CDR3 in DNA: TGTGCCACCAGTACCTGGGGGGGTTTAACAGATACGCAGTATTTT. This sequence encodes CATSTWGGLTDTQYF.

This clonotype was counted between two and nine times. One end of the junction is discordant with germline, which a read error may explain. The chain has TRBV5-1 and TRBJ2-6; TRBD1 might be the D (5 bases). The germline V gene has CDR1 SGHRS and CDR2 YFSETQ. CDR3 length: 17 residues. The CDR3: CASSLDLGNSGANVPTF. The CDR3 DNA reads TGCGCCAGCAGCTTGGATCTAGGAAACTCTGGGGCCAACGTCCCGACTTTC.

This clonotype was found a few times. The V and J genes are TRBV7-9 and TRBJ2-7; 12 bases fit TRBD1. The CDR3 runs to 17 residues. J was trimmed by 3 bases and V by 3 bases; bases with no gene match: 9. The V gene's germline CDR1 is SEHNR and CDR2 FQNEAQ (reference sequence). The CDR3 nucleotides are TGTGCCAGCAGCTTTCCGGGACAGGGGGCGCGAGACTACGAGCAGTACTTC. It encodes CASSFPGQGARDYEQYF.

This clonotype turned up a few times. V gene TRBV29-1 combines with J gene TRBJ2-2, with no clear D. V dropped 4 bases and J dropped 4 bases, with 10 bases sitting between them. The V gene's germline CDR1 is SQVTM and CDR2 ANQGSEA. The CDR3 sequence is 13 residues long. The CDR3 DNA reads as TGCAGCGTTGTGTCCGCGAGCACCGGGGAGCTGTTTTTT. Amino acid sequence: CSVVSASTGELFF.

This clonotype was detected ten times or more. The chain combines TRBV27 with TRBJ1-1, with D tentatively TRBD1 (5 bases). CDR1 is MNHEY and CDR2 is SMNVEV in the germline V gene (reference sequence). Trimming took off 4 bases at V and 0 bases at J, with 9 bases between the two ends. CDR3 length equals 14 residues. The CDR3 sequence: CASSSGTLNTEAFF. CDR3 sequence (DNA): TGTGCCAGCAGTTCCGGGACCCTGAACACTGAAGCTTTCTTT.

This sequence joins TRBV5-6 and TRBJ1-1; maybe TRBD1 (6 bases). The CDR3 contains 13 residues. Germline V gene data show CDR1 as SGHDT and CDR2 as YYEEEE. The V end lost 6 bases, the J end lost 3 bases, and 12 bases lay between the germline ends. The CDR3 region has the DNA TGTGCCAGCACCGAGGGGGGCTACACTGAAGCTTTCTTT. This translates into CASTEGGYTEAFF.

This clonotype has ten or more counts. The rearrangement links TRBV4-3 to TRBJ2-7; D is perhaps TRBD1 or TRBD2 (5 bases each). Per the germline V gene, CDR1 is LGHNA and CDR2 is YSLEER. V was clipped by 5 bases and J by 2 bases, with 10 bases between them. This CDR3 has 13 residues. CDR3 nucleotide sequence: TGCGCCAGCAGCTCGGGACGGACCTACGAGCAGTACTTC. Protein product: CASSSGRTYEQYF.

Comments on this clonotype: One junction end does not reproduce the germline sequence, and a read error may be involved. The V gene is TRBV28, the J gene TRBJ1-5; no clear D gene. Germline CDR1 reads MDHEN; CDR2 reads SYDVKM. The CDR3 contains 15 residues. This CDR3 is CAGSPTGQLNQPQQF. In nucleotides, the CDR3 is TGTGCCGGCAGTCCGACCGGGCAGTTGAATCAGCCCCAGCAATTT.

This clonotype was observed once. A much larger clone lies a single base off, so this may be a read error. A read error is likely, as this CDR3 ends without the conserved phenylalanine or tryptophan. The V and J genes are TRBV19 and TRBJ1-5; D gene uncertain. V gave up 0 bases and J gave up 4 bases, with 16 bases separating them. The CDR3 consists of 17 residues. Germline V gene lookup returns CDR1 LNHDA and CDR2 SQIVND (reference sequence). The CDR3 loop is CASSIDDGQRANQPQHI. The CDR3 nucleotides read TGTGCCAGTAGTATAGATGATGGGCAAAGGGCTAATCAGCCCCAGCATATT.

This clonotype has a count of ten or more. The chain is built from TRBV7-9 and TRBJ2-7, with no clear D. The germline V gene encodes CDR1 SEHNR and CDR2 FQNEAQ (reference sequence). With 4 bases removed from V and 7 bases from J, the gap between germline ends came to 11 bases. The CDR3 is made up of 12 amino acids. The CDR3 nucleotides are TGTGCCAGCAGCTCGACGTTGGGGGAGCAGTACTTC. Amino acids: CASSSTLGEQYF.

The sample holds one count of this clonotype. This sequence may be a read error, since a much larger clone differs from it by one base. The chain employs TRBV20-1 and TRBJ2-7; TRBD1 might be the D (6 bases). Germline values: CDR1 DFQATT, CDR2 SNEGSKA (reference sequence). The CDR3 sequence is 11 residues long. In DNA form, the CDR3 reads TGCAGTGCTATCGACAGGTACGAGGAGTACTTC. This sequence encodes CSAIDRYEEYF.

This clonotype appeared a few times. V is TRBV7-9 and J is TRBJ2-3, with TRBD2 identical over 10 bases. Germline CDR1 SEHNR, CDR2 FQNEAQ (reference sequence). This CDR3 contains 17 residues. V shed 1 base, J shed 0 bases, and the junction held 4 bases outside the gene matches. The CDR3, as DNA: TGTGCCAGCAGCTTAGTTAGCGGGGGGCCGAGCACAGATACGCAGTATTTT. Its protein product is CASSLVSGGPSTDTQYF.

This sequence joins TRBV7-3 and TRBJ2-1, with 11 bases identical to TRBD2. The CDR3 is 16 amino acids. Trimming removed 0 bases from V and 5 bases from J; junction bases left unmatched: 3. Germline V lookup: CDR1 SGHTA, CDR2 FQGTGA. The CDR3 sequence is CASSLTLAGGDNEQFF. CDR3 nucleotides: TGTGCCAGCAGCTTAACATTAGCGGGAGGGGACAATGAGCAGTTCTTC.

This clonotype has more than one count but fewer than ten. The chain carries TRBV6-2 or TRBV6-3 and TRBJ1-5; TRBD1 agrees at 7 bases. Germline V gene sequence: CDR1 MNHEY, CDR2 SVGEGT. The CDR3 extends over 18 amino acids. J gave up 4 bases and V 0 bases, and 12 bases lay outside the gene matches. CDR3 DNA: TGTGCCAGCAGTTACTCTCGAACCCTTGACAGGGTTAATCAGCCCCAGCATTTT. Its translation is CASSYSRTLDRVNQPQHF.

This clonotype came up a few times. The genes are TRBV7-6 and TRBJ2-5; D remains unclear. V lost 2 bases, J lost 5 bases, and 9 bases lay in between. In germline, CDR1 is SGHVS, CDR2 FNYEAQ. This CDR3 is 13 amino acids long. CDR3 protein: CASSLLSWETQYF. CDR3 in DNA: TGTGCCAGCAGCTTATTATCCTGGGAGACCCAGTACTTC.